Listed here are 29 T cell receptor beta chains from one sample, sequenced in a study of beta chain features in type 1 diabetes. The entirety of the isolated RNA underwent reverse transcription, so expressed TCRB transcripts were sequenced. Sequencing used immunoSEQ multiplex PCR; TCRdb keeps in-frame clones, though not all of them. The repertoire includes roughly 160,000 clones, just over 8% of them detected once, and around 0.5% sits in the top ten. Notes on the study in general: The study found moderately but significantly shorter TCRB CDR3s in all four CD4+ subsets of Type 1 diabetes patients.

Their cognate antigens are unknown. Sequenced sample: central memory CD4+ T cells from blood. These receptors were collected from a woman aged 18-29 years with type 1 diabetes.

The sample holds a few counts of this clone. The rearrangement uses TRBV4-3 and TRBJ2-1, with a weak D call TRBD2 (6 bases). Germline assignment: CDR1 LGHNA and CDR2 YSLEER. This CDR3 comprises 16 residues. The germline V and J ends were trimmed by 1 base and 6 bases, with 16 bases remaining between them. CDR3 DNA sequence: TGCGCCAGCAGCCAAGTCCGGAGACTAGGTCCCAATGAGCAGTTCTTC. The encoded protein is CASSQVRRLGPNEQFF.

This clone was detected only a few times. This sequence joins TRBV5-1 and TRBJ1-1; a possible D gene is TRBD1 (5 bases). The V gene's germline CDR1 is SGHRS and CDR2 YFSETQ. The CDR3 length is 14 residues. Trimming left V 5 bases short and J 4 bases short, with 15 bases between. CDR3 sequence: CASRAGPSLTEAFF. CDR3 DNA sequence: TGCGCCAGCAGGGCAGGGCCTTCTCTCACTGAAGCTTTCTTT.

This chain joins TRBV6-5 and TRBJ2-7; 8 bases are shared with TRBD1. There are 15 residues in the CDR3. Losses at the gene ends were 6 bases for V and 4 bases for J; bases not matched to a gene: 11. The germline V gene encodes CDR1 MNHEY and CDR2 SVGAGI. CDR3 DNA sequence: TGTGCCAGCAGCTCGTTATCTGGACAGGGTTACGAGCAGTACTTC. It translates to CASSSLSGQGYEQYF.

The V gene is TRBV28, the J gene TRBJ2-3; TRBD2 aligns across 12 bases. From germline, CDR1 is MDHEN and CDR2 SYDVKM. The J segment lost 2 bases and the V segment lost 2 bases, leaving 8 bases of the junction unmatched. The CDR3 spans 18 residues. The CDR3 region is CASSLDLAGGTYTDTQYF. As DNA, the CDR3 is TGTGCCAGCAGTTTAGATCTAGCGGGAGGGACGTACACAGATACGCAGTATTTT.

This clone was seen a few times. The rearrangement links TRBV6-6 to TRBJ1-1; D might be TRBD1 (5 bases). Trimming took off 8 bases at V and 0 bases at J, with 10 bases between the two ends. The CDR3 consists of 13 residues. The germline V gene encodes CDR1 MNHNY and CDR2 SVGAGI (reference sequence). The DNA for the CDR3 is TGTGCCAGCTCAGGGTGGCTGAACACTGAAGCTTTCTTT. Protein product: CASSGWLNTEAFF.

Many counts were recorded for this clone. The J gene is TRBJ2-2, the V gene TRBV14; D is unresolved. Per the germline V gene, CDR1 is SGHDN and CDR2 is FVKESK. Trimming left V 0 bases short and J 7 bases short, with 6 bases between. The CDR3 runs to 13 residues. Here the CDR3 reads CASSQDVIGELFF. Written as DNA, the CDR3 is TGTGCCAGCAGCCAAGATGTTATCGGGGAGCTGTTTTTT.

This clone was counted between two and nine times. This rearrangement joins TRBV28 to TRBJ2-3; D is perhaps TRBD2 (5 bases). The CDR3 loop spans 16 amino acids. Trimming removed 4 bases from V and 0 bases from J, with 14 bases in between. From germline, CDR1 is MDHEN and CDR2 SYDVKM. CDR3 amino acids: CASSSPGVGSTDTQYF. CDR3 DNA sequence: TGTGCCAGCAGTTCACCCGGGGTAGGAAGCACAGATACGCAGTATTTT.

This clone came up a few times. At the DNA level, this CDR3 is encoded by other sequences in the same sample as well. This chain connects TRBV18 to TRBJ2-1, with D possibly matching TRBD2 (5 bases). Trimming stripped 6 bases from V and 0 bases from J, with 9 bases between. Germline V gene lookup returns CDR1 KGHSH and CDR2 LQKENI. The CDR3 consists of 14 residues. The CDR3 DNA is TGTGCCAGCTCCCCCACTAGCTCCTACAATGAGCAGTTCTTC. Translating it yields CASSPTSSYNEQFF.

The rearrangement links TRBV18 to TRBJ2-7, with a weak D call TRBD1 (7 bases). The CDR3 totals 15 residues. Per germline, CDR1 KGHSH and CDR2 LQKENI. Trimming pared 6 bases from V and 6 bases from J, leaving 21 bases between. The CDR3 is CASSTQGTVLSEQYF. The DNA for the CDR3 is TGTGCCAGCTCGACACAGGGGACTGTGCTTAGCGAGCAGTACTTC.

This chain connects TRBV4-1 to TRBJ2-6, with 7 bases fitting TRBD2. CDR1 is MGHRA, CDR2 YSYEKL, per germline. This CDR3 is built from 17 residues. V lost 0 bases to trimming and J lost 1 base; unmatched junction nucleotides: 3. Written as DNA, the CDR3 is TGCGCCAGCAGCCAAGACTCGGGAGGATCTGGGGCCAACGTCCTGACTTTC. Translated, it gives CASSQDSGGSGANVLTF.

This clone showed up just a few times. The rearrangement links TRBV18 to TRBJ2-7; 11 bases fit TRBD2. Germline CDR1 and CDR2: KGHSH and LQKENI. The CDR3 is 14 amino acids. With 3 bases clipped from V and 3 bases from J, the junction kept 1 base outside the gene matches. The CDR3 sequence is CASSPGTSGYEQYF. The CDR3 DNA sequence: TGTGCCAGCTCACCGGGGACTAGCGGCTACGAGCAGTACTTC.

This clone was picked up a small number of times. The genes are TRBV4-3 and TRBJ1-1; TRBD1 is a possible D gene (5 bases). The CDR3 length is 12 residues. The germline gives CDR1 LGHNA, CDR2 YSLEER. V lost 10 bases to trimming and J lost 10 bases, with 19 bases between them. In DNA, the CDR3 is TGCGCCACTCGGCGTGTTAGGAGGGGAGCTTTCTTT. Its translation: CATRRVRRGAFF.

This clone was observed a few times. The chain uses TRBV11-2 and TRBJ2-3; tentative D call: TRBD2 (6 bases). Germline-derived CDR1 and CDR2 are SGHAT and FQNNGV. The V end was cut by 1 base, the J end by 11 bases, with 19 bases between. The CDR3 has 15 amino acids. CDR3 DNA: TGTGCCAGCAGCTTAGGAGGGACCCAAACGGAGGGGCAGTATTTT. It codes for CASSLGGTQTEGQYF. Supplemented by reference TRBV11-2 and TRBJ2-3, the full variable domain reads EAGVAQSPRYKIIEKRQSVAFWCNPISGHATLYWYQQILGQGPKLLIQFQNNGVVDDSQLPKDRFSAERLKGVDSTLKIQPAKLEDSAVYLCASSLGGTQTEGQYFGPGTRLTVL.

V usage is TRBV5-1 and J usage is TRBJ1-1, with D possibly matching TRBD1 (5 bases). The ends were cut back, 5 bases at V and 3 bases at J, with 14 bases in the middle. From germline, CDR1 is SGHRS and CDR2 YFSETQ. The CDR3 runs to 14 residues. CDR3 protein: CASSTGRGDTEAFF. The CDR3 DNA sequence: TGCGCCAGCAGTACGGGACGGGGGGACACTGAAGCTTTCTTT.

This clone was observed at least ten times. V gene TRBV12-5 combines with J gene TRBJ1-5; TRBD1 might be the D (5 bases). Deletions cut 7 bases from V and 4 bases from J, with 14 bases between. CDR1 and CDR2 from the germline V gene are LGHNT and FRNRAP. This CDR3 region has 14 residues. The CDR3 reads CASAFSGGNQPQHF. In DNA, the CDR3 is TGTGCTAGTGCCTTCAGCGGGGGAAATCAGCCCCAGCATTTT.

The gene calls are TRBV18 and TRBJ2-1; 13 nucleotides line up with TRBD2. The junction had 6 bases not matched to a gene; V was cut back by 4 bases and J by 9 bases. Germline V gene data show CDR1 as KGHSH and CDR2 as LQKENI. The CDR3 has 15 residues. CDR3 nucleotide sequence: TGTGCCAGCTCACTCGGACTAGCGGGGGTCGGTGAGCAGTTCTTC. Amino acids: CASSLGLAGVGEQFF. The whole variable domain, remainder taken from reference TRBV18 and TRBJ2-1, is NAGVMQNPRHLVRRRGQEARLRCSPMKGHSHVYWYRQLPEEGLKFMVYLQKENIIDESGMPKERFSAEFPKEGPSILRIQQVVRGDSAAYFCASSLGLAGVGEQFFGPGTRLTVL.

This clone has more than one count but fewer than ten. The chain couples TRBV29-1 to TRBJ2-3; 11 bases fit TRBD2. The CDR3 contains 15 residues. Germline loops: CDR1 SQVTM, CDR2 ANQGSEA. With 6 bases clipped from V and 2 bases from J, the junction kept 7 bases outside the gene matches. The CDR3 sequence is CSVPASGGYTDTQYF. DNA of the CDR3: TGCAGCGTGCCCGCTAGCGGGGGGTACACAGATACGCAGTATTTT.

V gene TRBV10-1 combines with J gene TRBJ2-3; D not certain. V lost 0 bases, J lost 3 bases, and 4 bases lay in between. The germline V gene has CDR1 WNHNN and CDR2 SYGVQD (reference sequence). The CDR3 has 13 amino acids. The CDR3 spells CASSESSTDTQYF. CDR3 nucleotide sequence: TGCGCCAGCAGTGAGTCCTCTACAGATACGCAGTATTTT.

This clone was seen a handful of times. The chain recombines TRBV28 with TRBJ2-5; 8 bases are a match to TRBD1. CDR1 is MDHEN, CDR2 SYDVKM, per germline. Unmatched junction bases numbered 3, after V lost 7 bases and J lost 5 bases. This CDR3 comprises 12 residues. The CDR3 sequence is CASTGDRETQYF. CDR3 bases: TGTGCCAGCACCGGGGACAGGGAGACCCAGTACTTC.

The rearrangement links TRBV25-1 to TRBJ2-1, with 9 positions matching TRBD2. V was clipped by 2 bases and J by 5 bases; unmatched bases: 4. CDR1 is MGHDK, CDR2 SYGVNS, per germline. This CDR3 is 15 amino acids long. This CDR3 is CASSESGGPDNEQFF. The DNA for the CDR3 is TGTGCCAGCAGTGAAAGCGGGGGGCCCGACAATGAGCAGTTCTTC.

The J gene is TRBJ1-1, the V gene TRBV11-3; 9 positions match TRBD1. The CDR3 sequence is 15 residues long. Germline lookup yields CDR1 SGHNT and CDR2 YENEEA. J gave up 6 bases and V 3 bases, and 8 bases lay outside the gene matches. This CDR3 is CASSFSGQGMAEAFF. The CDR3 coding sequence is TGTGCCAGCAGCTTCTCTGGACAGGGGATGGCTGAAGCTTTCTTT.

The chain has TRBV7-3 and TRBJ2-3; D perhaps matches TRBD2 (7 bases). The CDR3 runs 16 residues. Per germline, CDR1 SGHTA and CDR2 FQGTGA. V shed 1 base and J shed 5 bases, with 16 bases lying between them. CDR3 residues: CASSLNRGGAGDTQYF. As DNA, the CDR3 is TGTGCCAGCAGCTTAAATCGTGGGGGGGCCGGAGATACGCAGTATTTT.

This clone came up many times. V is TRBV5-4 and J is TRBJ1-4, with a tentative D call TRBD1 (6 bases). Germline values: CDR1 SGHNT, CDR2 YYREEE (reference sequence). Trimming shortened V by 1 base and J by 7 bases, and 11 bases separated the two germline ends. The CDR3 has 14 amino acids. The CDR3 bases are TGTGCCAGCAGCTTGCAGGGGTCGGCTGAAAAACTGTTTTTT. Its protein is CASSLQGSAEKLFF.

The chain employs TRBV5-4 and TRBJ1-1; D is unclear. Per germline, CDR1 SGHNT and CDR2 YYREEE (reference sequence). The CDR3 totals 14 residues. The V end lost 0 bases, the J end lost 1 base, and 7 bases lay between the germline ends. CDR3 bases: TGTGCCAGCAGCTTGGAACAGAGGAACACTGAAGCTTTCTTT. This translates into CASSLEQRNTEAFF.

This chain uses TRBV18 with TRBJ2-5; 8 positions match TRBD2. The CDR3 is made up of 15 amino acids. The germline CDR1 and CDR2 sequences are KGHSH and LQKENI. With V trimmed by 6 bases and J by 1 base, 7 bases remained unmatched. The CDR3 DNA sequence: TGTGCCAGCTCCGGGGGACTAGGTGGCCAAGAGACCCAGTACTTC. It translates to CASSGGLGGQETQYF.

This clone has more than one count but fewer than ten. The chain links TRBV7-9 to TRBJ2-6; D remains ambiguous. Germline CDR1 and CDR2: SEHNR and FQNEAQ (reference sequence). This CDR3 has 16 amino acids. V was cut by 10 bases and J by 0 bases, with 16 bases left in between. The CDR3 loop is CAITPKVPSGANVLTF. The CDR3 DNA reads as TGTGCCATTACTCCCAAAGTTCCCTCTGGGGCCAACGTCCTGACTTTC.

This rearrangement joins TRBV4-2 to TRBJ2-2; TRBD2 matches 8 bases. Trimming took 0 bases from V and 6 from J; bases not matched to a gene: 9. Germline V gives CDR1 LGHNA, CDR2 YNFKEQ. The CDR3 is 17 amino acids. For the CDR3, the DNA is TGTGCCAGCAGCCAAGATTCTCGCGGGAGGTTGTCCGGGGAGCTGTTTTTT. Translated, it gives CASSQDSRGRLSGELFF.

This clone was detected ten times or more. This chain connects TRBV11-1 to TRBJ2-2; D might be TRBD1 (5 bases). Germline CDR1 SGHAT, CDR2 FQDESV (reference sequence). CDR3 size: 13 residues. Trimming left V 2 bases short and J 4 bases short, with 5 bases between. The CDR3 DNA reads TGTGCCAGCAGCTTACAGGGCACCGGGGAGCTGTTTTTT. This sequence encodes CASSLQGTGELFF.

The rearrangement joins TRBV6-1 to TRBJ1-2; D is possibly TRBD1 (5 bases). Trimming shortened V by 6 bases and J by 0 bases, and 11 bases separated the two germline ends. Germline loops: CDR1 MNHNS, CDR2 SASEGT. The CDR3 runs 14 residues. Here the CDR3 reads CASSAGGANYGYTF. Here the CDR3 DNA reads TGTGCCAGCAGCGCGGGGGGGGCTAACTATGGCTACACCTTC.